These 32 T cell receptor beta chains originate from one sample sequenced in a study of CD8 T cells in Susac syndrome. Reverse transcription of roughly 0.5 to 1 ug RNA was performed with random hexamers. TCRdb itself ran the immunoSEQ multiplex PCR reads through MiXCR, one entry per CDR3 protein. The table has 100,000 to 150,000 distinct CDR3 sequences, roughly 96% seen once. What was sequenced was CD4+ T cells from PBMCs. The receptors were gathered from a human donor in good health.

V and J are TRBV6-5 and TRBJ2-5, with a weak D call TRBD1 (6 bases). The CDR3 contains 16 residues. The V gene lost 2 bases and the J gene lost 3 bases, with 16 bases spanning the gap. The germline CDR1 and CDR2 sequences are MNHEY and SVGAGI. The CDR3 region is CASSYDVTGSKETQYF. The CDR3 region has the DNA TGTGCCAGCAGTTACGATGTAACAGGGAGCAAAGAGACCCAGTACTTC.

The gene calls are TRBV7-9 and TRBJ2-5; 8 bases are a match to TRBD1. CDR1 is SEHNR and CDR2 is FQNEAQ in the germline V gene (reference sequence). With 5 bases clipped from V and 0 bases from J, the junction kept 11 bases outside the gene matches. The CDR3 is 17 amino acids. In nucleotides, the CDR3 is TGTGCCAGCAGCCCAGGGAGACAGGGGAGTTACCAAGAGACCCAGTACTTC. It codes for CASSPGRQGSYQETQYF.

CDR3 in amino acids: CASSLGGDQPQHF. The CDR3 nucleotides read TGTGCCAGCAGCTTGGGGGGGGATCAGCCCCAGCATTTT. This chain connects TRBV5-6 to TRBJ1-5, with TRBD1 as a possible D gene (5 bases). V was cut by 0 bases and J by 5 bases, with 6 bases left in between. Per germline, CDR1 SGHDT and CDR2 YYEEEE. The CDR3 runs to 13 residues.

This sequence joins TRBV28 and TRBJ2-5; either TRBD1 or TRBD2 may supply D (6 bases each). The CDR3 totals 15 residues. V dropped 4 bases and J dropped 5 bases, with 17 bases sitting between them. Germline CDR1 MDHEN, CDR2 SYDVKM. CDR3 in amino acids: CASSSPTGAGETQYF. The CDR3 DNA reads TGTGCCAGCAGTTCCCCTACGGGGGCTGGGGAGACCCAGTACTTC.

V gene TRBV13 combines with J gene TRBJ2-7; possibly TRBD1 for D (6 bases). Trimming left V 6 bases short and J 3 bases short, with 15 bases between. The CDR3 consists of 14 residues. Germline V lookup: CDR1 PRHDT, CDR2 FYEKMQ (reference sequence). CDR3 in DNA: TGTGCCAGCAGACCCCAGGGGTTCGGCTACGAGCAGTACTTC. The encoded protein is CASRPQGFGYEQYF.

The rearrangement links TRBV5-1 to TRBJ2-5, with D possibly being TRBD1 (6 bases). V was cut by 4 bases and J by 4 bases, with 17 bases left in between. CDR1 and CDR2 from the germline V gene are SGHRS and YFSETQ. The CDR3 extends over 15 amino acids. The CDR3 reads CASSPTAGVGETQYF. The CDR3 DNA reads TGCGCCAGCAGCCCCACCGCAGGGGTGGGAGAGACCCAGTACTTC.

The rearrangement links TRBV19 to TRBJ1-5; the D is unclear. The CDR3 is 15 residues long. Germline V gene sequence: CDR1 LNHDA, CDR2 SQIVND (reference sequence). The V and J ends lost 8 bases and 0 bases respectively, with 14 bases between them. CDR3 protein: CASWAGPPSNQPQHF. CDR3 in DNA: TGTGCCAGTTGGGCCGGCCCCCCTAGCAATCAGCCCCAGCATTTT.

V usage is TRBV2 and J usage is TRBJ2-1, with TRBD1 matching over 7 bases. V dropped 6 bases and J dropped 5; count of bases not matched to a gene: 7. This CDR3 is 14 amino acids long. Germline values: CDR1 SNHLY, CDR2 FYNNEI. The CDR3: CASRVDRDHNEQFF. The CDR3 nucleotides read TGTGCCAGCAGAGTTGACAGGGACCACAATGAGCAGTTCTTC. Combining the CDR3 with reference TRBV2 and TRBJ2-1 gives the whole variable domain EPEVTQTPSHQVTQMGQEVILRCVPISNHLYFYWYRQILGQKVEFLVSFYNNEISEKSEIFDDQFSVERPDGSNFTLKIRSTKLEDSAMYFCASRVDRDHNEQFFGPGTRLTVL.

The chain joins TRBV5-1 to TRBJ2-2; D may be TRBD2 (7 bases). The V end was cut by 3 bases, the J end by 8 bases, with 17 bases between. This CDR3 is built from 15 residues. Germline loops: CDR1 SGHRS, CDR2 YFSETQ. CDR3 residues: CASSSLGGASGELFF. CDR3 DNA sequence: TGCGCCAGCAGCTCCCTGGGGGGGGCGTCAGGGGAGCTGTTTTTT.

This clonotype has only a few counts. V usage is TRBV6-2 or TRBV6-3 and J usage is TRBJ2-2, with unresolved D. This CDR3 is 11 amino acids long. CDR1 MNHEY and CDR2 SVGEGT come from the germline V gene. Trimming stripped 5 bases from V and 6 bases from J, with 4 bases between. The CDR3 sequence is CASSAPGELFF. The CDR3 bases are TGTGCCAGCAGTGCCCCCGGGGAGCTGTTTTTT.

The chain carries TRBV7-2 and TRBJ2-7; D is ambiguous. V was cut by 4 bases and J by 2 bases, with 12 bases left in between. Germline values: CDR1 SGHTA, CDR2 FQGNSA. This CDR3 has 14 residues. The CDR3 reads CASSSRVPPYEQYF. The CDR3, as DNA: TGTGCCAGCAGCTCCCGGGTCCCTCCCTACGAGCAGTACTTC.

The chain links TRBV6-6 to TRBJ2-2; no clear D. The CDR3 has 13 residues. Trimming shortened V by 5 bases and J by 5 bases, and 9 bases separated the two germline ends. CDR1 is MNHNY, CDR2 SVGAGI, per germline (reference sequence). The CDR3 coding sequence is TGTGCCAGCAGTCCCGGTAGGACCGGGGAGCTGTTTTTT. Residues: CASSPGRTGELFF.

This clonotype was seen just once. The chain combines TRBV28 with TRBJ2-1; 14 nucleotides align to TRBD2. CDR1 and CDR2 from the germline V gene are MDHEN and SYDVKM. V shed 6 bases, J shed 9 bases, and the junction held 7 bases outside the gene matches. This CDR3 is 15 amino acids long. As DNA, the CDR3 is TGTGCCAGCAGCCCTTGGACTAGCGGGAGGAGTGAGCAGTTCTTC. Translation gives CASSPWTSGRSEQFF.

The chain couples TRBV25-1 to TRBJ2-1, with a tentative D call TRBD2 (6 bases). V dropped 3 bases and J dropped 2 bases, with 11 bases sitting between them. This CDR3 is built from 15 residues. Per the germline V gene, CDR1 is MGHDK and CDR2 is SYGVNS. The CDR3 sequence: CASSDTSRTYNEQFF. The CDR3 coding sequence is TGTGCCAGCAGTGACACTAGCCGTACCTACAATGAGCAGTTCTTC.

The chain has TRBV6-2 or TRBV6-3 and TRBJ2-1; 10 bases map to TRBD2. The CDR3 totals 15 residues. The V segment lost 6 bases and the J segment 3 bases; nucleotides outside the gene matches: 5. The germline V gene encodes CDR1 MNHEY and CDR2 SVGEGT. The CDR3 spells CASRPAGGIYNEQFF. CDR3 coding DNA: TGTGCCAGCAGACCAGCGGGAGGGATCTACAATGAGCAGTTCTTC.

This chain links TRBV28 with TRBJ2-7; TRBD1 matches 7 bases. The CDR3 runs to 15 residues. Germline CDR1 is MDHEN and CDR2 is SYDVKM. The trim removed 8 bases at V and 6 bases at J, leaving 16 bases unmatched. The CDR3 DNA is TGTGCCAGCCTTGGCGCAGGGGGTCCGATCGGCGAGCAGTACTTC. Translated, it gives CASLGAGGPIGEQYF. The full variable domain, completed using reference TRBV28 and TRBJ2-7, is DVKVTQSSRYLVKRTGEKVFLECVQDMDHENMFWYRQDPGLGLRLIYFSYDVKMKEKGDIPEGYSVSREKKERFSLILESASTNQTSMYLCASLGAGGPIGEQYFGPGTRLTVT.

The V and J genes are TRBV7-2 and TRBJ2-7, with TRBD1 matching over 7 bases. CDR3 length: 14 residues. Germline CDR1 and CDR2: SGHTA and FQGNSA. The V gene end was trimmed by 3 bases and the J gene end by 2 bases; junction bases not matched to a gene: 4. The CDR3 loop reads CASSFGTAPYEQYF. The CDR3 region has the DNA TGTGCCAGCAGCTTTGGGACAGCCCCCTACGAGCAGTACTTC. The full variable domain, its missing parts supplied by reference TRBV7-2 and TRBJ2-7, is GAGVSQSPSNKVTEKGKDVELRCDPISGHTALYWYRQSLGQGLEFLIYFQGNSAPDKSGLPSDRFSAERTGGSVSTLTIQRTQQEDSAVYLCASSFGTAPYEQYFGPGTRLTVT.

The chain links TRBV5-1 to TRBJ2-7; possibly TRBD1 or TRBD2 for D (5 bases each). The CDR3 sequence is 15 residues long. Germline-derived CDR1 and CDR2 are SGHRS and YFSETQ. V was shortened by 3 bases and J by 3 bases, with 16 bases between the two germline ends. Written as DNA, the CDR3 is TGCGCCAGCAGCTCCGGGACGGCCCACATCTACGAGCAGTACTTC. Amino acids: CASSSGTAHIYEQYF.

This rearrangement joins TRBV7-2 to TRBJ2-5; 12 bases match TRBD2. V was clipped by 3 bases and J by 3 bases; unmatched bases: 5. In germline, CDR1 is SGHTA, CDR2 FQGNSA. The CDR3 consists of 16 residues. The CDR3 DNA is TGTGCCAGCAGCTTTTCGACTAGCGGGAGAAAAGAGACCCAGTACTTC. This gives the protein CASSFSTSGRKETQYF.

The CDR3 coding sequence is TGTGCCAGCAGTTCGCGGGAGGAGGTAAACGAGCAGTACTTC. Amino acids: CASSSREEVNEQYF. This chain joins TRBV12-3 or TRBV12-4 and TRBJ2-7, with TRBD2 identical over 8 bases. V was pared by 4 bases and J by 5 bases, with 7 bases of the junction left unmatched. The CDR3 extends over 14 amino acids.

This chain connects TRBV29-1 to TRBJ2-2; 7 bases agree with TRBD2. The CDR3 is 13 residues long. Looked up from germline, CDR1 is SQVTM and CDR2 is ANQGSEA. The V and J ends lost 6 bases and 4 bases, in that order; junction bases with no gene match: 5. CDR3 amino acids: CSVRSGFTGELFF. CDR3 bases: TGCAGCGTACGTAGCGGGTTCACCGGGGAGCTGTTTTTT.

The chain links TRBV7-2 to TRBJ2-5; tentatively, D is TRBD2 (5 bases). Germline V gene data show CDR1 as SGHTA and CDR2 as FQGNSA. The ends were cut back, 4 bases at V and 4 bases at J, with 22 bases in the middle. There are 17 residues in the CDR3. CDR3 DNA: TGTGCCAGCAGCTCCAACGGGCGCGGGTCAGTTGGAGAGACCCAGTACTTC. Translated: CASSSNGRGSVGETQYF.

The genes are TRBV18 and TRBJ2-7, with D hard to call. The V gene's germline CDR1 is KGHSH and CDR2 LQKENI. Trimming left V 4 bases short and J 0 bases short, with 22 bases between. The CDR3 sequence is 18 residues long. For the CDR3, the DNA is TGTGCCAGCTCACGACGGAATGCAGCCTCTACCCCCTCCTACGAGCAGTACTTC. Translation: CASSRRNAASTPSYEQYF.

V and J are TRBV3-1 and TRBJ2-3; D is possibly TRBD1 or TRBD2 (5 bases each). Trimming left V 3 bases short and J 4 bases short, with 14 bases between. This CDR3 region has 15 residues. The V gene's germline CDR1 is LGHDT and CDR2 YNNKEL (reference sequence). The CDR3 here is CASSQGPARPDTQYF. CDR3 bases: TGTGCCAGCAGCCAGGGACCCGCCCGCCCAGATACGCAGTATTTT.

This chain uses TRBV23-1 with TRBJ2-7; D possibly corresponds to TRBD1 (6 bases). TRBV23-1 is treated as an ORF (open reading frame) with a function not yet certain. Trimming shortened V by 4 bases and J by 1 base, and 14 bases separated the two germline ends. The CDR3 totals 15 residues. CDR3 sequence reads: CASSRRQVPSYEQYF. CDR3 bases: TGCGCCAGCAGTCGAAGACAGGTTCCTTCCTACGAGCAGTACTTC.

The V call is TRBV12-3 or TRBV12-4, the J call TRBJ2-7, with D possibly matching TRBD2 (6 bases). Trimming shortened V by 4 bases and J by 7 bases, and 11 bases separated the two germline ends. The CDR3 totals 12 residues. CDR3 DNA sequence: TGTGCCAGCAGTTCAGTCGGGAGAGAGCAGTACTTC. As protein: CASSSVGREQYF.

The genes are TRBV28 and TRBJ2-3, with D uncertain. This CDR3 is built from 12 residues. Trimming stripped 8 bases from V and 8 bases from J, with 14 bases between. CDR1 and CDR2 (germline): MDHEN, SYDVKM. CDR3 sequence (DNA): TGTGCCAGCTTCGCCAAGCACGGTACGCAGTATTTT. Translating it yields CASFAKHGTQYF. Full variable domain (outside the CDR3, taken from reference TRBV28 and TRBJ2-3): DVKVTQSSRYLVKRTGEKVFLECVQDMDHENMFWYRQDPGLGLRLIYFSYDVKMKEKGDIPEGYSVSREKKERFSLILESASTNQTSMYLCASFAKHGTQYFGPGTRLTVL.

The chain joins TRBV7-9 to TRBJ2-7; maybe TRBD1 (5 bases). The germline gives CDR1 SEHNR, CDR2 FQNEAQ (reference sequence). The CDR3 contains 13 residues. V was shortened by 2 bases and J by 4 bases, with 9 bases between the two germline ends. CDR3 in amino acids: CASSLSQGYEQYF. CDR3 nucleotides: TGTGCCAGCAGCTTATCGCAGGGTTACGAGCAGTACTTC.

The chain employs TRBV5-1 and TRBJ1-5, with D possibly matching TRBD1 (6 bases). The V gene's germline CDR1 is SGHRS and CDR2 YFSETQ. The germline V and J ends were trimmed by 3 bases and 7 bases, with 11 bases remaining between them. The CDR3 is 13 amino acids. CDR3 sequence reads: CASSSGGGQPQHF. In DNA, the CDR3 is TGCGCCAGCAGCTCGGGGGGCGGACAGCCCCAGCATTTT.

The V call is TRBV29-1, the J call TRBJ1-1, with 8 nucleotides matching TRBD1. V was pared by 3 bases and J by 3 bases, with 0 bases of the junction left unmatched. Germline-derived CDR1 and CDR2 are SQVTM and ANQGSEA. CDR3 length: 12 amino acids. CDR3 loop: CSVDRGHTEAFF. The CDR3 bases are TGCAGCGTTGACAGGGGGCACACTGAAGCTTTCTTT.

This rearrangement joins TRBV7-9 to TRBJ1-1; TRBD1 might be the D (5 bases). Trimming took off 1 base at V and 10 bases at J, with 13 bases between the two ends. CDR3 length equals 13 residues. CDR1 SEHNR and CDR2 FQNEAQ come from the germline V gene (reference sequence). CDR3 nucleotide sequence: TGTGCCAGCAGCTTAGGGGGGGGAGTAGGAGCTTTCTTT. Amino acids: CASSLGGGVGAFF.

Written as DNA, the CDR3 is TGCAGTGCGGGACAGACAAGCTACGAGCAGTACTTC. Residues: CSAGQTSYEQYF. This chain joins TRBV20-1 and TRBJ2-7; 7 nucleotides align to TRBD1. The CDR3 covers 12 residues. V shed 6 bases and J 3 bases; nucleotides not matched to a gene: 5. Germline V CDR1 and CDR2: DFQATT, SNEGSKA (reference sequence).